The rows below give T cell receptor beta chains drawn from one sample of a study of technical replicates of blood from a few donors. Produced via immunoSEQ multiplex PCR; TCRdb's table is partial and in-frame only. In the table there are 55,000 to 85,000 clones, roughly 96% of which are singletons. Sequencing used T cells isolated from PBMCs. These TCRs come from a human donor in good health. CDR3s include the opening cysteine and the closing phenylalanine or tryptophan. The D gene is left open where the match is weak. Clone size is given for some rows only: seen once, a few or many times, or a class if the clone is expanded.

clone_size j_call v_call d_call cdr3_nt cdr3_aa
. TRBJ2-7 TRBV4-1 . TGCGCCAGCAGCCAAGATGGGTCGGGATACTACGAGCAGTACTTC CASSQDGSGYYEQYF
once TRBJ2-7 TRBV21-1 . TGTGCCAGCAGCCCCCTTTTGGCAGGGACTAGCATGAAGACGTTTAGAAGGGAGCAGTACTTC CASSPLLAGTSMKTFRREQYF
. TRBJ2-3 TRBV11-2 TRBD1 TGTGCCAGCAGCTTACCTTCCACAGGGGGCTGGGCAGATACGCAGTATTTT CASSLPSTGGWADTQYF
. TRBJ2-7 TRBV18 TRBD1 TGTGCCAGCTCACCACCGGGGGACAGGGGGTTGAGTCGGTACTTC CASSPPGDRGLSRYF
. TRBJ2-2 TRBV2 . TGTGCCAGCAGTGATTTAAGCTACACCGGGGAGCTGTTTTTT CASSDLSYTGELFF
. TRBJ1-1 TRBV2 TRBD1 TGTGCCAGCAGTGTTTCCGGGACAGGGGGGTATGCTTTCTTT CASSVSGTGGYAFF
. TRBJ2-7 TRBV5-4 TRBD2 TGTGCCAGCAGCTCGGGGGACTACGGCTACGAGCAGTACTTC CASSSGDYGYEQYF
. TRBJ1-2 TRBV6-5 TRBD1 TGTGCCAGCAGACCCCCAGGGACAGAGTCCTACACCTTC CASRPPGTESYTF
. TRBJ1-5 TRBV30 TRBD1 TGTGCCTGGGGACAGGGGGGGGGTCAGCCCCAGCATTTT CAWGQGGGQPQHF
. TRBJ1-5 TRBV5-5 . TGTGCCAGCAGCTCGATGGACCCTCACAGAGGCCACAGGGTTAATCAGCCCCAGCATTTT CASSSMDPHRGHRVNQPQHF
. TRBJ2-7 TRBV21-1 . TGTGCCAGCAGCAAAGGAGGAGATCCTTCCGAGCAGTACTTC CASSKGGDPSEQYF
. TRBJ1-2 TRBV6-6 . TGTGCCAGCAGTTACTCAGGGGTTTTGGCCTTC CASSYSGVLAF
. TRBJ2-1 TRBV2 . TGTGCCAAGGCGACTTCCTCCTACAATGAGCAGTTCTTC CAKATSSYNEQFF
. TRBJ2-2 TRBV5-1 . TGCGCCAGCAGCTTGCCCCTCGCGGGACGAACCGGGGAGCTGTTTTTT CASSLPLAGRTGELFF
. TRBJ1-1 TRBV6-1 . TGTGCCAGCAACGACTTGAACACTGAAGCTTTCTTT CASNDLNTEAFF
. TRBJ1-5 TRBV18 . TGTGCCAGCTCACCGGACACGAATCAGCCCCAGCATTTT CASSPDTNQPQHF
. TRBJ2-4 TRBV29-1 TRBD1 TGCAGCGTAGGACAGGGGAACATTCAGTACTTC CSVGQGNIQYF
once TRBJ2-5 TRBV7-9 . TGTGCCAGCAGCTCCCAGGGTGTCAGGGGAAAAGAGACCCAGTACTTC CASSSQGVRGKETQYF
. TRBJ1-2 TRBV28 . TGTGCCAGCAGTCCGGGACAATCGTATGGCTACACCTTC CASSPGQSYGYTF
. TRBJ1-5 TRBV6-5 . TGTGCCAGCAGTTCCGGGACATATAGCAATCAGCCCCAGCATTTT CASSSGTYSNQPQHF
. TRBJ2-7 TRBV6-5 TRBD1 TGTGCCAGCAGTTACAGGGACAGGGGATACGAGCAGTACTTC CASSYRDRGYEQYF
. TRBJ1-2 TRBV25-1 . TGTGCCAGCAGTGTATCAGCGTCCTATGGCTACACCTTC CASSVSASYGYTF
. TRBJ2-3 TRBV14 TRBD2 TGTGCCAGCAGCCAAGATAAGGGACTAGCATTTATGAATACGCAGTATTTT CASSQDKGLAFMNTQYF
. TRBJ2-7 TRBV27 TRBD2 TGTGCCAGTAGCGGGGGGTCCTACGAGCAGTACTTC CASSGGSYEQYF
. TRBJ2-2 TRBV19 . TGTGCCAGTCACGGGGGCACCGGGGAGCTGTTTTTT CASHGGTGELFF
once TRBJ1-2 TRBV7-3 . TGTGCCAGCAGCTTAAACTCCGGGGGCTATGGCTACACCTTC CASSLNSGGYGYTF
. TRBJ2-7 TRBV27 TRBD1 TGTGCCAGCAGACAAACGGGACAGTCTACCTACGAGCAGTACTTC CASRQTGQSTYEQYF
. TRBJ2-7 TRBV27 . TGTGCCAGCAGTTTATACGGGGGTATGATTTACGAGCAGTACTTC CASSLYGGMIYEQYF
. TRBJ2-2 TRBV4-1 . TGCGCCAGCAGCCCCGATGGAGGAGGGAGCACCGGGGAGCTGTTTTTT CASSPDGGGSTGELFF
. TRBJ2-7 TRBV6-6 TRBD2 TGTGCCAGCAGGGTCCGGGACTACGATTTGGGCGAGCAGTACTTC CASRVRDYDLGEQYF
. TRBJ2-3 TRBV27 . TGTGCCAGCAGATTTAGCAGGACTAGCACAGATACGCAGTATTTT CASRFSRTSTDTQYF
. TRBJ1-4 TRBV4-1 TRBD1 TGCGCCAGCAGCTTTCGTCCCGGGACAGGGGAGACGACTAATGAAAAACTGTTTTTT CASSFRPGTGETTNEKLFF
. TRBJ2-7 TRBV7-2 . TGTGCCAGCAGCCTGACGGGAGCCTACGAGCAGTACTTC CASSLTGAYEQYF
once TRBJ1-4 TRBV6-1 . TGTGCCAGCAGTGCAGGCGGGGCCGGTGAAAAACTGTTTTTT CASSAGGAGEKLFF
few TRBJ1-1 TRBV10-1 . TGCGCCAGCAGTGAGTCGACCAGGACTGAAGCTTTCTTT CASSESTRTEAFF